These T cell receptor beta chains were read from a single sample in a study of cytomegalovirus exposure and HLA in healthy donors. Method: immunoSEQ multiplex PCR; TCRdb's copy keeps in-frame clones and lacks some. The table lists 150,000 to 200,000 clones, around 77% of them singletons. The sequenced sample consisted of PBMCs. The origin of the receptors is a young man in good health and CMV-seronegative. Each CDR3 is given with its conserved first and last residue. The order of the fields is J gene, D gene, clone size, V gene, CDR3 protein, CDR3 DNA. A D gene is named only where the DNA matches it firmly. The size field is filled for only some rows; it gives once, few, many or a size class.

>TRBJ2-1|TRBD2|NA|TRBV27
CASSLSTPSGPSGGFF
TGTGCCAGCAGTTTATCGACTCCTAGCGGCCCCTCAGGCGGGTTCTTC
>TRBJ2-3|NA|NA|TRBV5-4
CASSSGSSPDTQYF
TGTGCCAGCAGCTCTGGGAGTTCCCCAGATACGCAGTATTTT
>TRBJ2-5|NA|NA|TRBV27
CASSLSRGGGETQYF
TGTGCCAGCAGTTTATCACGGGGTGGTGGGGAGACCCAGTACTTC
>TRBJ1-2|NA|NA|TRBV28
CASSYSYGYTF
TGTGCCAGCAGTTACTCCTATGGCTACACCTTC
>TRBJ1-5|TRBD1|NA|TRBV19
CASSIGQGVQPQHF
TGTGCCAGTAGTATAGGACAGGGGGTCCAGCCCCAGCATTTT
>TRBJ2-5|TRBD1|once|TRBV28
CASTRDRVQETQYF
TGTGCCAGTACGAGGGACAGGGTACAAGAGACCCAGTACTTC
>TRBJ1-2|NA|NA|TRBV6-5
CASSYTPPGNYGYTF
TGTGCCAGCAGTTACACACCCCCGGGAAACTATGGCTACACCTTC
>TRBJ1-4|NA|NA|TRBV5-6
CASRLTGNTNEKLFF
TGTGCCAGCAGACTTACAGGGAACACTAATGAAAAACTGTTTTTT
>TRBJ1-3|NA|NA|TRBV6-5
CASSQIGLSGNTIYF
TGTGCCAGCAGCCAGATTGGACTCTCTGGAAACACCATATATTTT
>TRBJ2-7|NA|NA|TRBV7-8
CASSSPRGREHAYEQYF
TGTGCCAGCAGCTCTCCACGGGGGCGGGAGCACGCCTACGAGCAGTACTTC
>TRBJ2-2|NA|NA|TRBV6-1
CAGGWGRTGELFF
TGTGCCGGGGGGTGGGGAAGGACCGGGGAGCTGTTTTTT
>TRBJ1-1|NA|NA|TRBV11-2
CASSLDSGSNTEAFF
TGTGCCAGCAGCTTAGATAGCGGCAGCAACACTGAAGCTTTCTTT
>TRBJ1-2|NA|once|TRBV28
CASSFVARVIEGYTF
TGTGCCAGCAGTTTTGTAGCCAGGGTTATTGAAGGCTACACCTTC
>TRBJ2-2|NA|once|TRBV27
CASSLEVGGELFF
TGTGCCAGCAGTTTGGAGGTGGGCGGGGAGCTGTTTTTT
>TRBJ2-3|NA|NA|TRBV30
CAWSGGRDYTDTQYF
TGTGCCTGGAGCGGGGGGCGGGACTACACAGATACGCAGTATTTT